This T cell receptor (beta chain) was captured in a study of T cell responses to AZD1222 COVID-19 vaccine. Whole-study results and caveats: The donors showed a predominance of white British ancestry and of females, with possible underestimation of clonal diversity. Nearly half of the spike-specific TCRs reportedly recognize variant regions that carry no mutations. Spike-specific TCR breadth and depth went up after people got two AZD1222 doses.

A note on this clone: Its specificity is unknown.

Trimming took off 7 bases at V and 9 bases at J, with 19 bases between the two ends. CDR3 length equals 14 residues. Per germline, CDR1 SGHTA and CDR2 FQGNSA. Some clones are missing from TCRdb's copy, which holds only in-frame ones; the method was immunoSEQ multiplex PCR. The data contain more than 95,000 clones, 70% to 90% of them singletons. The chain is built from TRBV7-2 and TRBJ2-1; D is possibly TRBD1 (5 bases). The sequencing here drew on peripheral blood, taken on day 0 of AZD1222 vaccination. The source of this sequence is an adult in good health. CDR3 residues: CASTLDGRGSEQFF. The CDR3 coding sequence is TGTGCCAGCACCCTAGACGGTAGGGGCAGTGAGCAGTTCTTC.